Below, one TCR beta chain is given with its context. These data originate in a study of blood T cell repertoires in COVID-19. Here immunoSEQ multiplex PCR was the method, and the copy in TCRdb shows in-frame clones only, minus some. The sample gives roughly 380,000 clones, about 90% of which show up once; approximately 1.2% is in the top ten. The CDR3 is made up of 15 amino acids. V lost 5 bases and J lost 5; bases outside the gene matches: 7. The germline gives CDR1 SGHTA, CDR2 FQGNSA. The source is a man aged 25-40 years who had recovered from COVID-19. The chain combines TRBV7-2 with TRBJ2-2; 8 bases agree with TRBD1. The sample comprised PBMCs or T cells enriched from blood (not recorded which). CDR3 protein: CASSPGQGRTGELFF. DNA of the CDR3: TGTGCCAGCAGCCCAGGACAGGGACGGACCGGGGAGCTGTTTTTT.